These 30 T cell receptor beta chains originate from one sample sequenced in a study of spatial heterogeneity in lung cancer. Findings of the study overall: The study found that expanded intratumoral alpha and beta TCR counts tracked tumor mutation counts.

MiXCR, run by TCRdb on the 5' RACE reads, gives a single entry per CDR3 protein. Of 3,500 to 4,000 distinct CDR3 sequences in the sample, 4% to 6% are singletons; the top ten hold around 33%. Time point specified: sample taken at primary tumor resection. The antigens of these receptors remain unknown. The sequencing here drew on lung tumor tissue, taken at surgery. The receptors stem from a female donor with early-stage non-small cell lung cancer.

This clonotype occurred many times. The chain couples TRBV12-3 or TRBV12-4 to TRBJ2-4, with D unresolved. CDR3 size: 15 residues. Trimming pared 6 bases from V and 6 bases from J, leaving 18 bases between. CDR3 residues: CASSSDEESSNIQYF. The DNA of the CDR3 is TGTGCCAGCAGCAGCGACGAGGAGTCTTCAAACATTCAGTACTTC.

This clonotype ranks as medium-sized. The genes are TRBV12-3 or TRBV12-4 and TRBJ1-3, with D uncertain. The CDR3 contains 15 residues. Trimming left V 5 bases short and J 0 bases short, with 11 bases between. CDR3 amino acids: CASSIAVSSGNTIYF. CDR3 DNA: TGTGCCAGCAGTATTGCAGTTTCCTCTGGAAACACCATATATTTT.

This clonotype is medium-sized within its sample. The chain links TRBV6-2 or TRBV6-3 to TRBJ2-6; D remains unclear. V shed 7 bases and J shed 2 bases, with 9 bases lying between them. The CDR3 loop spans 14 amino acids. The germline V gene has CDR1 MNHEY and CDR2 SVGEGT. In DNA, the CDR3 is TGTGCCAGCACCGAAGATGCTGGGGCCAACGTCCTGACTTTC. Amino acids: CASTEDAGANVLTF.

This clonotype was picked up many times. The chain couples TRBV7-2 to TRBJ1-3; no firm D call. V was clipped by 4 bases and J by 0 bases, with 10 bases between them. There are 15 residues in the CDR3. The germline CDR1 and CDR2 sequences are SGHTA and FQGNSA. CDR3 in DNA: TGTGCCAGCAGCTCCCGGGCCGGCTCTGGAAACACCATATATTTT. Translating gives CASSSRAGSGNTIYF.

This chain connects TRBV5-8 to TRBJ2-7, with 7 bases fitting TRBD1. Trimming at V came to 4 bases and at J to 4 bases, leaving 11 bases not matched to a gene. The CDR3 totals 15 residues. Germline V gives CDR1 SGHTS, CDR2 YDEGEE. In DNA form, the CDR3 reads TGTGCCAGCAGCCGAAATACCGACAGGGCTTACGAGCAGTACTTC. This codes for CASSRNTDRAYEQYF.

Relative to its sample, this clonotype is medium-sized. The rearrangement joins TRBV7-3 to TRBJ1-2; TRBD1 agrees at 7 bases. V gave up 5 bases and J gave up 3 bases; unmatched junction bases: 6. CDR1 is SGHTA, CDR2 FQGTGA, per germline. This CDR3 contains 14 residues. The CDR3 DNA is TGTGCCAGCAGCAAAGGGGGCGAAGACTATGGCTACACCTTC. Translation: CASSKGGEDYGYTF.

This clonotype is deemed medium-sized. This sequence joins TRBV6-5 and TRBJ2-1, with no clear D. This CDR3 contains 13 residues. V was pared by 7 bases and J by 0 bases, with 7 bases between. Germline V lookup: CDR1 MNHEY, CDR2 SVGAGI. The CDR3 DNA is TGTGCCAGCACAAGAGGCTCCTACAATGAGCAGTTCTTC. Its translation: CASTRGSYNEQFF.

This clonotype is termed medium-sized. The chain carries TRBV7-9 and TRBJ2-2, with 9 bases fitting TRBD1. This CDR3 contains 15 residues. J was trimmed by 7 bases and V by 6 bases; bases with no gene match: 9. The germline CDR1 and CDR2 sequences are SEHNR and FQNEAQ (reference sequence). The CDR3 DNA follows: TGTGCCAGCAGGCCTCCCGGGACAGGGAACGGGGAGCTGTTTTTT. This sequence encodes CASRPPGTGNGELFF. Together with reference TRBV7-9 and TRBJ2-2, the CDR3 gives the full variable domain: DTGVSQNPRHKITKRGQNVTFRCDPISEHNRLYWYRQTLGQGPEFLTYFQNEAQLEKSRLLSDRFSAERPKGSFSTLEIQRTEQGDSAMYLCASRPPGTGNGELFFGEGSRLTVL.

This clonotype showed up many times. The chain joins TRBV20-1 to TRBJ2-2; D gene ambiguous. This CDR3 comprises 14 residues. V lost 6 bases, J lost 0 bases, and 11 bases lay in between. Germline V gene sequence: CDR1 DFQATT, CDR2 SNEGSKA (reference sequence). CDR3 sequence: CSATTPTNTGELFF. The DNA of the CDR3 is TGCAGTGCAACCACCCCGACGAACACCGGGGAGCTGTTTTTT.

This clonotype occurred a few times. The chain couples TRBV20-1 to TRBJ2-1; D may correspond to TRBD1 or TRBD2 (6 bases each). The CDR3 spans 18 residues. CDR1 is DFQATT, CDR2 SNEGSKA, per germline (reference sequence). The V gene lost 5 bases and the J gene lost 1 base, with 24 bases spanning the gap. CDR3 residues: CSADRRLARGGSYNEQFF. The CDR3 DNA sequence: TGCAGTGCTGATAGGCGGCTAGCCAGGGGAGGATCCTACAATGAGCAGTTCTTC.

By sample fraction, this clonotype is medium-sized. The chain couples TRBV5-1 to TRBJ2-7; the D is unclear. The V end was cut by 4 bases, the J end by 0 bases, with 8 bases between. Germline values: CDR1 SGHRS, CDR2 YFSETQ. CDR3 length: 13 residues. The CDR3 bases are TGCGCCAGCAGCATAGGAAGCTCCTACGAGCAGTACTTC. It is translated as CASSIGSSYEQYF.

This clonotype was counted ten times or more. The chain's CDR3 is CASSLGGDTEAFF. As DNA, the CDR3 is TGTGCCAGCAGCCTGGGCGGGGACACTGAAGCTTTCTTT. J is TRBJ1-1 and V is TRBV4-2; D ambiguous. V lost 4 bases and J lost 3, with 9 bases in between. The CDR3 has 13 amino acids. Germline V gives CDR1 LGHNA, CDR2 YNFKEQ.

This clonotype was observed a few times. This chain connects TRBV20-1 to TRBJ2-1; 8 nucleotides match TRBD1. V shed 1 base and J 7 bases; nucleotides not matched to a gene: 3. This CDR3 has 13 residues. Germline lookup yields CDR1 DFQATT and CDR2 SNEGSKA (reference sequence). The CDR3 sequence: CSARAGGRNEQFF. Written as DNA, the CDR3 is TGCAGTGCTAGAGCAGGGGGCCGGAATGAGCAGTTCTTC.

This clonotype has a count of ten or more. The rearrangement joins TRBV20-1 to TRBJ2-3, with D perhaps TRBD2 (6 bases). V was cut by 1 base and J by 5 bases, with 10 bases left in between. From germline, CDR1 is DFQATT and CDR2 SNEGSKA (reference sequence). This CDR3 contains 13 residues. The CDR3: CSARGGSGDTQYF. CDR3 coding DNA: TGCAGTGCTAGAGGGGGTAGCGGAGATACGCAGTATTTT.

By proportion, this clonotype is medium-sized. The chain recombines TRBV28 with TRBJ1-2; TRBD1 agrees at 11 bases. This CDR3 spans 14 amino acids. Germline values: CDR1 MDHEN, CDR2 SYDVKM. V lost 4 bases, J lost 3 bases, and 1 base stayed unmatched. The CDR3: CASSWTGGDYGYTF. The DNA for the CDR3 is TGTGCCAGCAGTTGGACAGGGGGCGACTATGGCTACACCTTC.

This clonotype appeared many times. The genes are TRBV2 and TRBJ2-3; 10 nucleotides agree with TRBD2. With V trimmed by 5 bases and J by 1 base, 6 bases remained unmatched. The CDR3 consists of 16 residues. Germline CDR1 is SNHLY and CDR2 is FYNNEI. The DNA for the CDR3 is TGTGCCAGCAGTTCGGGGCTAGCGGGGGGCACAGATACGCAGTATTTT. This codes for CASSSGLAGGTDTQYF. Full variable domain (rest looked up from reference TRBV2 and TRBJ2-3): EPEVTQTPSHQVTQMGQEVILRCVPISNHLYFYWYRQILGQKVEFLVSFYNNEISEKSEIFDDQFSVERPDGSNFTLKIRSTKLEDSAMYFCASSSGLAGGTDTQYFGPGTRLTVL.

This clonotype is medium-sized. CDR3 amino acids: CASSYSPPRLGGPQHF. In DNA, the CDR3 is TGTGCCAGCAGTTACTCCCCACCCCGATTGGGCGGGCCCCAGCATTTT. V is TRBV6-5 and J is TRBJ1-5; D is ambiguous. Germline lookup yields CDR1 MNHEY and CDR2 SVGAGI. This CDR3 has 16 amino acids. The V end was cut by 0 bases, the J end by 9 bases, with 18 bases between.

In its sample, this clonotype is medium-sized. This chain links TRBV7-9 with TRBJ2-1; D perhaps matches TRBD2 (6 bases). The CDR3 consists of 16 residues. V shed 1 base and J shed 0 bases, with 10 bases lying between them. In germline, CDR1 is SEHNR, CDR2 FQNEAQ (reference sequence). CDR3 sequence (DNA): TGTGCCAGCAGCTTAGAGGCGGGGAGCTCCTACAATGAGCAGTTCTTC. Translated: CASSLEAGSSYNEQFF. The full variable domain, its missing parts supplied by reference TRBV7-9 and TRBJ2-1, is DTGVSQNPRHKITKRGQNVTFRCDPISEHNRLYWYRQTLGQGPEFLTYFQNEAQLEKSRLLSDRFSAERPKGSFSTLEIQRTEQGDSAMYLCASSLEAGSSYNEQFFGPGTRLTVL.

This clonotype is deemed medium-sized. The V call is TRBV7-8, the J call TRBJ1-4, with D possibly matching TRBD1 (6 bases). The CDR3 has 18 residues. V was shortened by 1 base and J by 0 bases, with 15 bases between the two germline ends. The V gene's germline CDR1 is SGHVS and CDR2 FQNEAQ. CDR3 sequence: CASSLVPGAHPTNEKLFF. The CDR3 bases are TGTGCCAGCAGCTTAGTCCCGGGGGCGCACCCAACTAATGAAAAACTGTTTTTT.

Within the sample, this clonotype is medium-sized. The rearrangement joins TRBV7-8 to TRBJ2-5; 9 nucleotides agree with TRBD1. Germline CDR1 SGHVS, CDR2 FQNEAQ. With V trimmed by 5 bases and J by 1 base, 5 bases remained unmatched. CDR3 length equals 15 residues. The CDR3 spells CASSKLQGAQETQYF. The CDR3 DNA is TGTGCCAGCAGCAAACTACAGGGGGCCCAAGAGACCCAGTACTTC.

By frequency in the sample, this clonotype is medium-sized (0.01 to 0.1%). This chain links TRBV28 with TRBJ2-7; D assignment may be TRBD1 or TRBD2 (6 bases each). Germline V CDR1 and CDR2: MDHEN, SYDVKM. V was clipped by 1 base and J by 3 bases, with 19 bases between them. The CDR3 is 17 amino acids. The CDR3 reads CASSLFLETGGRYEQYV. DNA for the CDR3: TGTGCCAGCAGTTTATTCCTTGAGACAGGAGGGCGCTACGAGCAGTACGTC.

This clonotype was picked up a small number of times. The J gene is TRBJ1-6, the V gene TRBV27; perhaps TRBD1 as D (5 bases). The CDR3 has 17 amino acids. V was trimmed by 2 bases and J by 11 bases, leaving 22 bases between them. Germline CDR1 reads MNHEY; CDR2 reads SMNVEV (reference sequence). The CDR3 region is CASSLQIRARGSTPLHF. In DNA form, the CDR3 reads TGTGCCAGCAGTTTACAAATCAGGGCGCGCGGGTCGACACCCCTCCACTTT.

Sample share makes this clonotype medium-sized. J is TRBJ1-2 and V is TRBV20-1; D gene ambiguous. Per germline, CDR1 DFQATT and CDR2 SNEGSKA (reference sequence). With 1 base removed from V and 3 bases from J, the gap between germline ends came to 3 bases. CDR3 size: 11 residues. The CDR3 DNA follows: TGCAGTGCTAGAGGGGACTATGGCTACACCTTC. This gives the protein CSARGDYGYTF.

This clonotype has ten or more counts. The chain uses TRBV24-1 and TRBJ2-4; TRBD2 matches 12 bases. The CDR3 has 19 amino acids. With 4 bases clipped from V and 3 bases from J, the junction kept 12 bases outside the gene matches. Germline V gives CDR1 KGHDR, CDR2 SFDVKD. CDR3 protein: CATSDKLAGGSPFKNIQYF. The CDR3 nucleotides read TGTGCCACCAGTGACAAACTAGCGGGAGGTTCCCCATTCAAAAACATTCAGTACTTC.

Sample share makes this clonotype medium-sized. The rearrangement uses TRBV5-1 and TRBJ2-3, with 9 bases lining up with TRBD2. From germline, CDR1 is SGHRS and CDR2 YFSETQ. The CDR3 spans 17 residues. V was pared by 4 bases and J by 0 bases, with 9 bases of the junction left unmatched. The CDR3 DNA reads TGCGCCAGCAGCGTTGAACTAGCGGGCGCTAGCACAGATACGCAGTATTTT. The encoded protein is CASSVELAGASTDTQYF.

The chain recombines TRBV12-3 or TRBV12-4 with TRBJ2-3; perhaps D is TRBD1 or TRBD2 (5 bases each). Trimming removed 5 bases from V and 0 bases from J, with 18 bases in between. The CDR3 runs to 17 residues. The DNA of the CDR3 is TGTGCCAGCAGTCTCCGGGCCGGGACGACTAGCACAGATACGCAGTATTTT. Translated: CASSLRAGTTSTDTQYF.

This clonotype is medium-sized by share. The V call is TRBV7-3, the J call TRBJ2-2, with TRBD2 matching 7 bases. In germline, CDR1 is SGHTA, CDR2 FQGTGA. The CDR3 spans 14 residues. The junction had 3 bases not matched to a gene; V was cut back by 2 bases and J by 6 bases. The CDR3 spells CASSLGAGPGELFF. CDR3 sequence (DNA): TGTGCCAGCAGCTTAGGAGCGGGACCCGGGGAGCTGTTTTTT.

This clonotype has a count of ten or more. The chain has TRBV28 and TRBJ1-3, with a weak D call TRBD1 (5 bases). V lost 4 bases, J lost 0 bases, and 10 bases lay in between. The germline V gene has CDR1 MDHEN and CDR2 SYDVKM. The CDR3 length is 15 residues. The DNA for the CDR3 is TGTGCCAGCAGTTCTGGGGACTTCTCTGGAAACACCATATATTTT. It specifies CASSSGDFSGNTIYF.

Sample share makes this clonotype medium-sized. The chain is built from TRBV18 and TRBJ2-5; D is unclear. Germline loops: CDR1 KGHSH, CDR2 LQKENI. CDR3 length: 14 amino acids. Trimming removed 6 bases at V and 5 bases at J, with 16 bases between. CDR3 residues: CASSRSEGFETQYF. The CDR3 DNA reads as TGTGCCAGCTCCCGAAGCGAAGGTTTTGAGACCCAGTACTTC.

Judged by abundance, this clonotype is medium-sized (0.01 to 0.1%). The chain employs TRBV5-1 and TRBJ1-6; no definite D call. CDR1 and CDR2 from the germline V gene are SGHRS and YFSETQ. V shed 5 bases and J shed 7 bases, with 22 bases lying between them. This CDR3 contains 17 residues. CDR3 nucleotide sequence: TGCGCCAGCAGAAGGTATTTGGGCAGGATTTTGAATTCACCCCTCCACTTT. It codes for CASRRYLGRILNSPLHF.